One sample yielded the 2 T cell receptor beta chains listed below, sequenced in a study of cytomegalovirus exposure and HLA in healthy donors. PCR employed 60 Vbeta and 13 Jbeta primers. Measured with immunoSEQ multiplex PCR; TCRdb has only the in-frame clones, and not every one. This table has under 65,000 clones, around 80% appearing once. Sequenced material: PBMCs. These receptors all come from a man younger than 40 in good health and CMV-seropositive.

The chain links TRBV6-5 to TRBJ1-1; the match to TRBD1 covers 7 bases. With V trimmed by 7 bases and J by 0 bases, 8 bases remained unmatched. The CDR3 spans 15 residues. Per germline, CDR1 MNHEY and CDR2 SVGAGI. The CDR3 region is CASTRAGQVNTEAFF. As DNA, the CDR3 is TGTGCCAGCACCCGGGCCGGACAGGTGAACACTGAAGCTTTCTTT.

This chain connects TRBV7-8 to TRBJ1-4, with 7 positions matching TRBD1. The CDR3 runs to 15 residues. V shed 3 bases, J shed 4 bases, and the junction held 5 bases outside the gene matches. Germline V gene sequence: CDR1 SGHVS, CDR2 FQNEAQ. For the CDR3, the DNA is TGTGCCAGCAGCTTTAGGACAGGACGTAATGAAAAACTGTTTTTT. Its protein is CASSFRTGRNEKLFF.